What follows are 3 T cell receptor beta chains derived from one specimen sequenced in a study of identifying expanded T cells in peripheral blood. Assay used: immunoSEQ multiplex PCR; TCRdb lists only in-frame clones, some missing. The sample lists just over 90,000 clones; roughly 90% were seen once. Sequencing used blood. The receptors shown here come from a person aged 18 to 75 in good health.

This clone was seen a single time. The chain links TRBV28 to TRBJ1-1; the D is unclear. This CDR3 region has 12 residues. Per the germline V gene, CDR1 is MDHEN and CDR2 is SYDVKM. Trimming shortened V by 2 bases and J by 10 bases, and 11 bases separated the two germline ends. The CDR3, as DNA: TGTGCCAGCAGTTTACTCCCGGGAGGAGCTTTCTTT. It translates to CASSLLPGGAFF. The full variable domain, with the rest looked up from reference TRBV28 and TRBJ1-1, is DVKVTQSSRYLVKRTGEKVFLECVQDMDHENMFWYRQDPGLGLRLIYFSYDVKMKEKGDIPEGYSVSREKKERFSLILESASTNQTSMYLCASSLLPGGAFFGQGTRLTVV.

This clone was seen at least ten times. V usage is TRBV7-2 and J usage is TRBJ1-2; D gene uncertain. The length of the CDR3 is 13 residues. V lost 2 bases to trimming and J lost 7 bases, with 11 bases between them. Germline CDR1 SGHTA, CDR2 FQGNSA. The CDR3 sequence: CASSLRGKGGYTF. As DNA, the CDR3 is TGTGCCAGCAGCTTAAGAGGGAAGGGTGGCTACACCTTC.

The chain combines TRBV25-1 with TRBJ1-5, with D hard to call. There are 15 residues in the CDR3. With 1 base removed from V and 3 bases from J, the gap between germline ends came to 10 bases. From germline, CDR1 is MGHDK and CDR2 SYGVNS. CDR3 sequence: CASSEFRTDNQPQHF. The DNA for the CDR3 is TGTGCCAGCAGTGAATTTAGGACGGACAATCAGCCCCAGCATTTT.